The T cell receptor beta chain described here comes from a study of T cell responses to AZD1222 COVID-19 vaccine. Remarks on this clone: Its antigen is currently unknown.

Using immunoSEQ multiplex PCR, the repertoire was profiled, and TCRdb retains in-frame clones only, with some absent. This sample contains some 150,000 clones. Study findings and constraints: Repertoire sampling occurred only after the peak T cell response. Reportedly, nearly half of unique spike TCRs recognized epitopes outside B.1.351/B.1.1.7 mutations. Researchers report vaccine-associated CD4 TCRs spanning spike, with dominance at 160-218 and 743-854. Seropositive AZD1222 recipients at baseline numbered only five or six.

This receptor was identified in an adult in good health. The sample taken for sequencing was peripheral blood.

DNA for the CDR3: TGTGCCAGTAGTACAACAGGGGGAGATCAGCCCCAGCATTTT. Translated, it gives CASSTTGGDQPQHF. J is TRBJ1-5 and V is TRBV19, with 8 bases matching TRBD1. In germline, CDR1 is LNHDA, CDR2 SQIVND (reference sequence). V gave up 4 bases and J gave up 5 bases; unmatched junction bases: 4. The CDR3 sequence is 14 residues long.